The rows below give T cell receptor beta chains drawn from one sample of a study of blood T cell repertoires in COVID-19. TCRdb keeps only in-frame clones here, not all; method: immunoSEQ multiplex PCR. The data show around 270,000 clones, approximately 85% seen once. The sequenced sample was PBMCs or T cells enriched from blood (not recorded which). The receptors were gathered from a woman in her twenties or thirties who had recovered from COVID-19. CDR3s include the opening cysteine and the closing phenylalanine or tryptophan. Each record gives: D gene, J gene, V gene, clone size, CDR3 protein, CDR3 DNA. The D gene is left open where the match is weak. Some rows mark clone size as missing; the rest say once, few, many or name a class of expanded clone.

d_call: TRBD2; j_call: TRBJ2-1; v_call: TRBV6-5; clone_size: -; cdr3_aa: CASSHGLDNYNEQFF; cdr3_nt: TGTGCCAGCAGCCACGGACTAGACAACTACAATGAGCAGTTCTTC
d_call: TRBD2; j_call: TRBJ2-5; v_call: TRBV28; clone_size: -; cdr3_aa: CASSLRGLASETQYF; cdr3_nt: TGTGCCAGCAGTTTAAGGGGACTAGCTTCGGAGACCCAGTACTTC
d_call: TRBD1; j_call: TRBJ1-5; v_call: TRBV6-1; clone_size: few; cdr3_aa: CASSEDRANQPQHF; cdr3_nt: TGTGCCAGCAGTGAGGACAGGGCAAATCAGCCCCAGCATTTT
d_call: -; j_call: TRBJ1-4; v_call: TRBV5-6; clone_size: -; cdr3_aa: CASSLEQGWANEKLFF; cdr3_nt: TGTGCCAGCAGCTTGGAGCAGGGGTGGGCTAATGAAAAACTGTTTTTT
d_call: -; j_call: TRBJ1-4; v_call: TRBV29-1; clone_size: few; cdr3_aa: CSVLGRVGEKLFF; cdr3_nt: TGCAGCGTTCTTGGCAGGGTGGGGGAAAAACTGTTTTTT
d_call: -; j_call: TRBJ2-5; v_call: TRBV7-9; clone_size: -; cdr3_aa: CASSLEAGRETQYF; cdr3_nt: TGTGCCAGCAGCTTAGAAGCAGGGAGGGAGACCCAGTACTTC
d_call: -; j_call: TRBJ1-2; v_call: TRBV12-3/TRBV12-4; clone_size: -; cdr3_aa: CASSLSRSNSYTF; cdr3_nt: TGTGCCAGCAGTTTATCCAGATCGAATAGCTACACCTTC
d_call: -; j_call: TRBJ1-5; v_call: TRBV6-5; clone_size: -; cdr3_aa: CASSPGGGGQPQHF; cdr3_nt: TGTGCCAGCAGCCCGGGAGGGGGAGGTCAGCCCCAGCATTTT
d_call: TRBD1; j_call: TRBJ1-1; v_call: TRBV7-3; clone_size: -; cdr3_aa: CASSLSPVGTGPNTEAFF; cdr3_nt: TGTGCCAGCAGCTTAAGCCCCGTCGGGACAGGGCCGAACACTGAAGCTTTCTTT
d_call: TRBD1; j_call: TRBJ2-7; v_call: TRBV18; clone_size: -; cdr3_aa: CASSRRDRFYEQYF; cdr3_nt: TGTGCCAGCTCCCGACGGGACAGATTCTACGAGCAGTACTTC
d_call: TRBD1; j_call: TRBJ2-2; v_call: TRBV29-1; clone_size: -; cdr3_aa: CSVPGTGYPGELFF; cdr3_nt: TGCAGCGTCCCAGGGACAGGGTATCCCGGGGAGCTGTTTTTT
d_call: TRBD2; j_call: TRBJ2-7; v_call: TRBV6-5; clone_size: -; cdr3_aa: CASSYTSGGSYEQYF; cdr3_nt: TGTGCCAGCAGTTACACTAGCGGGGGGTCCTACGAGCAGTACTTC
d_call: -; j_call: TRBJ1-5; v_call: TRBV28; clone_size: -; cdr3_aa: CASSLANQPQHF; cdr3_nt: TGTGCCAGCAGTTTGGCAAATCAGCCCCAGCATTTT
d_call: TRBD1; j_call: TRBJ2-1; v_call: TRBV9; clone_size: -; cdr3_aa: CASSVGTVYNEQFF; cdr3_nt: TGTGCCAGCAGCGTGGGGACAGTCTACAATGAGCAGTTCTTC
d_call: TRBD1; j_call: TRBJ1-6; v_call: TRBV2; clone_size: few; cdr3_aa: CASSDWTGLNSPLHF; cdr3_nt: TGTGCCAGCAGTGATTGGACAGGACTAAATTCACCCCTCCACTTT
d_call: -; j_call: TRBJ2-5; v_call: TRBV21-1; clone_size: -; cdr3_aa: CASSKGLAGDETQYF; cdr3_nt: TGTGCCAGCAGCAAAGGACTAGCTGGGGATGAGACCCAGTACTTC
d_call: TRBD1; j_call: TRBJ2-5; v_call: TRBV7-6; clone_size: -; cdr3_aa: CASSSDGTVYERTQETQYF; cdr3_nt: TGTGCCAGCAGCTCGGACGGGACAGTCTACGAAAGGACACAAGAGACCCAGTACTTC
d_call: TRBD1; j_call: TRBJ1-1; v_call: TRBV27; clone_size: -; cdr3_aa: CASSRGQGPLNTEAFF; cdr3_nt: TGTGCCAGCAGCCGCGGACAGGGACCATTGAACACTGAAGCTTTCTTT
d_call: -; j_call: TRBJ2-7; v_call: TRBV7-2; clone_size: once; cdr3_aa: CASSPYRDNYEQYF; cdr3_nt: TGTGCCAGCAGCCCTTACCGGGACAACTACGAGCAGTACTTC
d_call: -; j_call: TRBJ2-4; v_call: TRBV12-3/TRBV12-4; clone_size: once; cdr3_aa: CASSPGGEDIQYF; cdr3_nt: TGTGCCAGCAGCCCCGGCGGGGAGGACATTCAGTACTTC
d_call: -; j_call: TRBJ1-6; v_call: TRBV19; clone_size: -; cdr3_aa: CASTTQGNYPSPLHF; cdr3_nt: TGTGCCAGTACCACACAGGGAAACTATCCATCACCCCTCCACTTT
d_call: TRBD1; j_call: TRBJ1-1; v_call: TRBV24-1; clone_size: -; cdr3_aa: CATSERGQGRSGEENTEAFF; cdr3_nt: TGTGCCACCAGCGAACGGGGACAGGGTAGATCAGGAGAGGAGAACACTGAAGCTTTCTTT
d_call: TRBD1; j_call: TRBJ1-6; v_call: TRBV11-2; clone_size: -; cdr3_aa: CASSRDRGYNSPLHF; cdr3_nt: TGTGCCAGCAGCAGGGACAGGGGCTATAATTCACCCCTCCACTTT
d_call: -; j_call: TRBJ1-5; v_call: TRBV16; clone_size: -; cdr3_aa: CASSQFNNQPQHF; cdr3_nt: TGTGCCAGCAGCCAATTTAACAATCAGCCCCAGCATTTT
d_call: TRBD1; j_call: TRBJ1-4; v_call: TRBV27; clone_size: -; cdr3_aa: CASSLQGAFEKLFF; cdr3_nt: TGTGCCAGCAGTCTACAGGGGGCGTTTGAAAAACTGTTTTTT
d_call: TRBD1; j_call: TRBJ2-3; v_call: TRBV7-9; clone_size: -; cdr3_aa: CASSATTGGGTDTQYF; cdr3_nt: TGTGCCAGCAGCGCAACGACAGGGGGCGGCACAGATACGCAGTATTTT
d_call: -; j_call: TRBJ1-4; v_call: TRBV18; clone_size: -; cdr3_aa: CASSRDEGGNEKLFF; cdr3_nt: TGTGCCAGCTCCCGAGACGAAGGGGGAAATGAAAAACTGTTTTTT
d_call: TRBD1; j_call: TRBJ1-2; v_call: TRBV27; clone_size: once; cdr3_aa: CASSRNRQGYDGYTF; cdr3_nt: TGTGCCAGCAGCCGTAATAGACAGGGCTATGATGGCTACACCTTC
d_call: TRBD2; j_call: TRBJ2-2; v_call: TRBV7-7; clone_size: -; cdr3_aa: CASSPTSGGSGELFF; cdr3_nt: TGTGCCAGCAGCCCCACTAGCGGGGGTTCCGGGGAGCTGTTTTTT
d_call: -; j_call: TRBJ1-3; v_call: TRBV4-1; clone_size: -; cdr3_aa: CASSQYSSGNTIYF; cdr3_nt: TGCGCCAGCAGCCAATACAGCTCTGGAAACACCATATATTTT
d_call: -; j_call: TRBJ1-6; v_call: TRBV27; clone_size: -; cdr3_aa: CASLSNFALAASYNSLLHF; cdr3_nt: TGTGCCAGCCTTTCCAATTTCGCCCTCGCTGCCTCCTATAATTCACTCCTCCACTTT
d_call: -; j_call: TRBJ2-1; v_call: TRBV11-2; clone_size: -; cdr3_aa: CASRPGPDNSYNEQFF; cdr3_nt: TGTGCCAGCAGACCAGGACCGGACAACTCCTACAATGAGCAGTTCTTC
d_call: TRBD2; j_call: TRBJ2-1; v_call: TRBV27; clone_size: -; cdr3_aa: CASSGLAGFKEQFF; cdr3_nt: TGTGCCAGCAGCGGACTAGCGGGTTTCAAAGAGCAGTTCTTC
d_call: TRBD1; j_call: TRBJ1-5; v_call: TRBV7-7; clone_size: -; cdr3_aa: CASSLLESGGSNQPQHF; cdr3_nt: TGTGCCAGCAGCTTATTAGAGTCAGGGGGTAGCAATCAGCCCCAGCATTTT
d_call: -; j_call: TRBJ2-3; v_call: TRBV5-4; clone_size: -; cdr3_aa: CASRRRGLGDTQYF; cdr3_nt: TGTGCCAGCAGACGCAGGGGTCTGGGAGATACGCAGTATTTT
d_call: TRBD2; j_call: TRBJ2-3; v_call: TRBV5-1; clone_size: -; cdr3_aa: CASSTRPYGLAVSTDTQYF; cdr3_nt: TGCGCCAGCAGCACACGACCCTACGGACTAGCGGTGAGCACAGATACGCAGTATTTT
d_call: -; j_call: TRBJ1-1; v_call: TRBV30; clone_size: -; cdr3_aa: CAWSARQNTEAFF; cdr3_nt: TGTGCCTGGAGTGCACGACAGAACACTGAAGCTTTCTTT
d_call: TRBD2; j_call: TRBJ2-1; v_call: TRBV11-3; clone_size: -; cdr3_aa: CASSLERTSYNEQFF; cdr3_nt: TGTGCCAGCAGCTTAGAAAGGACTAGCTACAATGAGCAGTTCTTC
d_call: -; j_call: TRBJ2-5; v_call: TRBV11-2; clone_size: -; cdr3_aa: CASSLADLQETQYF; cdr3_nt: TGTGCCAGCAGCTTAGCCGACTTACAAGAGACCCAGTACTTC
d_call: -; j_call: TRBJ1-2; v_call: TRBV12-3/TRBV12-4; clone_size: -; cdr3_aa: CASSLGPYYGYTF; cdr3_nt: TGTGCCAGCAGTTTAGGGCCCTACTATGGCTACACCTTC
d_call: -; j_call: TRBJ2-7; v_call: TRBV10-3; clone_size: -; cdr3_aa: CAISGRERAEQYF; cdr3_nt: TGTGCCATCAGTGGACGGGAGCGGGCCGAGCAGTACTTC
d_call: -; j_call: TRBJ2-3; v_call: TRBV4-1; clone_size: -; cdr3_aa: CASSQTNTDTQYF; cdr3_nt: TGCGCCAGCAGCCAAACAAACACAGATACGCAGTATTTT